The 25 T cell receptor beta chains given below trace back to one sample, sequenced in a study of blood T cell repertoires in COVID-19. Repertoires were generated with immunoSEQ multiplex PCR, while TCRdb's copy carries only in-frame clones and drops some. The table records 120,000 or so clones, 75% to 85% of them present only once. Sequenced: peripheral blood. The source of these receptors is a man aged 35 to 55 with active or convalescent COVID-19.

This chain joins TRBV7-2 and TRBJ2-5; perhaps TRBD2 as D (6 bases). The CDR3 is 14 amino acids. Trimming stripped 7 bases from V and 7 bases from J, with 19 bases between. CDR1 is SGHTA and CDR2 is FQGNSA in the germline V gene. The CDR3 region is CASTPGDLVGTQYF. CDR3 bases: TGTGCCAGCACCCCGGGGGACCTTGTGGGGACCCAGTACTTC.

This clone was counted a few times. The chain carries TRBV28 and TRBJ1-2, with D unclear. CDR3 length equals 10 residues. Trimming took 8 bases from V and 4 from J, leaving 5 bases between them. The germline V gene encodes CDR1 MDHEN and CDR2 SYDVKM. CDR3 residues: CASGGYGYTF. The CDR3, as DNA: TGTGCCAGCGGCGGCTATGGCTACACCTTC.

V and J are TRBV7-2 and TRBJ1-3, with TRBD1 as a possible D gene (5 bases). The germline gives CDR1 SGHTA, CDR2 FQGNSA. The CDR3 loop spans 16 amino acids. Trimming removed 0 bases from V and 2 bases from J, with 11 bases in between. CDR3 sequence (DNA): TGTGCCAGCAGCTTAGCGCAGTCAGGGCCTGGAAACACCATATATTTT. Protein sequence: CASSLAQSGPGNTIYF.

This chain links TRBV6-1 with TRBJ1-1, with TRBD1 identical over 7 bases. The CDR3 loop spans 13 amino acids. From germline, CDR1 is MNHNS and CDR2 SASEGT. V trimming: 3 bases; J trimming: 6 bases; junction bases outside the gene matches: 4. The CDR3 here is CASSEGTASEAFF. CDR3 in DNA: TGTGCCAGCAGTGAGGGGACAGCCTCTGAAGCTTTCTTT.

The chain carries TRBV2 and TRBJ1-2; D uncertain. V was shortened by 6 bases and J by 0 bases, with 8 bases between the two germline ends. Germline V gene sequence: CDR1 SNHLY, CDR2 FYNNEI. The CDR3 extends over 13 amino acids. The CDR3 DNA sequence: TGTGCCAGCAGCCGGGAGGCTAACTATGGCTACACCTTC. Translated: CASSREANYGYTF. Based on the CDR3 plus reference TRBV2 and TRBJ1-2, the full variable domain is EPEVTQTPSHQVTQMGQEVILRCVPISNHLYFYWYRQILGQKVEFLVSFYNNEISEKSEIFDDQFSVERPDGSNFTLKIRSTKLEDSAMYFCASSREANYGYTFGSGTRLTVV.

This chain uses TRBV10-3 with TRBJ2-2; D is possibly TRBD2 (5 bases). V was cut by 0 bases and J by 4 bases, with 15 bases left in between. This CDR3 comprises 17 residues. Germline CDR1 reads ENHRY; CDR2 reads SYGVKD. CDR3 sequence: CAISESKGRKGTGELFF. The CDR3 nucleotides read TGTGCCATCAGTGAGTCGAAAGGGAGAAAGGGCACCGGGGAGCTGTTTTTT.

The gene calls are TRBV2 and TRBJ1-5, with a possible D match to TRBD1 (6 bases). In germline, CDR1 is SNHLY, CDR2 FYNNEI. V gave up 8 bases and J gave up 4 bases, with 12 bases separating them. The CDR3 contains 13 residues. The CDR3 coding sequence is TGTGCCAGCGCCGGACAGTTAAATCAGCCCCAGCATTTT. Protein sequence: CASAGQLNQPQHF.

This chain uses TRBV19 with TRBJ2-7; 7 bases line up with TRBD2. The CDR3 is 12 amino acids. Trimming took 3 bases from V and 10 from J; bases not matched to a gene: 6. Germline-derived CDR1 and CDR2 are LNHDA and SQIVND (reference sequence). CDR3 sequence reads: CASSITRGEQYF. The CDR3 coding sequence is TGTGCCAGTAGTATCACCCGGGGGGAACAGTACTTC. Together with reference TRBV19 and TRBJ2-7, the CDR3 gives the full variable domain: DGGITQSPKYLFRKEGQNVTLSCEQNLNHDAMYWYRQDPGQGLRLIYYSQIVNDFQKGDIAEGYSVSREKKESFPLTVTSAQKNPTAFYLCASSITRGEQYFGPGTRLTVT.

This clone appeared once. One end of the junction is discordant with germline, which a read error may explain. This sequence joins TRBV11-2 and TRBJ2-5; D is perhaps TRBD1 (6 bases). The CDR3 length is 14 residues. The germline CDR1 and CDR2 sequences are SGHAT and FQNNGV. CDR3 sequence (DNA): TGTGCCAGCAGCCGATACAGGGACCATGAGACCCAGTACTTC. Translation gives CASSRYRDHETQYF.

The sample holds one count of this clone. The chain recombines TRBV9 with TRBJ1-3; the D is unclear. The CDR3 is 13 residues long. V lost 3 bases and J lost 6, with 10 bases in between. CDR1 SGDLS and CDR2 YYNGEE come from the germline V gene. CDR3 loop: CASSGGFSNTIYF. CDR3 nucleotide sequence: TGTGCCAGCAGCGGCGGGTTTTCAAACACCATATATTTT.

The chain couples TRBV19 to TRBJ1-2, with 7 bases matching TRBD1. The V gene end was trimmed by 7 bases and the J gene end by 6 bases; junction bases not matched to a gene: 5. This CDR3 is 12 amino acids long. The germline CDR1 and CDR2 sequences are LNHDA and SQIVND (reference sequence). The CDR3 region has the DNA TGTGCCAGTATGGACAGGCCTAATGGCTACACCTTC. This codes for CASMDRPNGYTF. The full variable domain, rest sourced from reference TRBV19 and TRBJ1-2, is DGGITQSPKYLFRKEGQNVTLSCEQNLNHDAMYWYRQDPGQGLRLIYYSQIVNDFQKGDIAEGYSVSREKKESFPLTVTSAQKNPTAFYLCASMDRPNGYTFGSGTRLTVV.

V and J are TRBV30 and TRBJ1-1; no reliable D call. The CDR3 sequence is 14 residues long. Trimming pared 0 bases from V and 1 base from J, leaving 9 bases between. Germline V gene data show CDR1 as GTSNPN and CDR2 as SVGIG (reference sequence). CDR3 in amino acids: CAWSVRAGNTEAFF. For the CDR3, the DNA is TGTGCCTGGAGTGTAAGAGCGGGGAACACTGAAGCTTTCTTT.

The rearrangement joins TRBV4-1 to TRBJ1-4; maybe TRBD1 (5 bases). This CDR3 contains 16 residues. Trimming took 4 bases from V and 2 from J, leaving 14 bases between them. Germline V gene data show CDR1 as MGHRA and CDR2 as YSYEKL. The CDR3 reads CASSLQRQMTNEKLFF. The CDR3 region has the DNA TGCGCCAGCAGCCTTCAGAGACAGATGACTAATGAAAAACTGTTTTTT.

This sequence joins TRBV7-9 and TRBJ2-6; D remains unclear. Trimming removed 3 bases at V and 0 bases at J, with 9 bases between. The length of the CDR3 is 16 residues. The V gene's germline CDR1 is SEHNR and CDR2 FQNEAQ (reference sequence). The CDR3 DNA sequence: TGTGCCAGCAGCTTGGATCGGAGCTCTGGGGCCAACGTCCTGACTTTC. Its protein is CASSLDRSSGANVLTF.

This clone has only one observation. The chain is built from TRBV7-9 and TRBJ2-1; D possibly corresponds to TRBD2 (5 bases). Between the trimmed V and J ends, which lost 5 bases and 4 bases, there was a span of 9 bases. Germline V gene data show CDR1 as SEHNR and CDR2 as FQNEAQ (reference sequence). The CDR3 has 13 residues. CDR3 protein: CASSPEGYNEQFF. In DNA, the CDR3 is TGTGCCAGCAGCCCCGAGGGTTACAATGAGCAGTTCTTC.

This sequence joins TRBV4-2 and TRBJ2-2, with TRBD2 matching 13 bases. Germline-derived CDR1 and CDR2 are LGHNA and YNFKEQ. V was pared by 3 bases and J by 8 bases, with 12 bases of the junction left unmatched. The CDR3 consists of 18 residues. This chain's CDR3 is CASSHGSGLAGFEGELFF. The CDR3 DNA reads TGTGCCAGCAGCCACGGATCGGGACTAGCGGGGTTTGAAGGGGAGCTGTTTTTT.

This clone has just a few counts. The chain has TRBV30 and TRBJ2-4; 12 bases are a match to TRBD2. Trimming took 3 bases from V and 2 from J; bases not matched to a gene: 14. The germline V gene encodes CDR1 GTSNPN and CDR2 SVGIG (reference sequence). The CDR3 is 19 residues long. CDR3 bases: TGTGCCTGGAGCCCAACACTAGCGGGAGGTTGGCAGACCAAAAACATTCAGTACTTC. Its translation is CAWSPTLAGGWQTKNIQYF.

A remark on this clone: Within the sample, other DNA sequences also encode this same CDR3. CDR3 nucleotide sequence: TGTGCCAGCAGTGAACTCTACGAGCAGTACTTC. This translates into CASSELYEQYF. The gene calls are TRBV6-1 and TRBJ2-7, with D uncertain. This CDR3 spans 11 amino acids. Trimming took 2 bases from V and 3 from J, leaving 2 bases between them. In germline, CDR1 is MNHNS, CDR2 SASEGT.

The chain joins TRBV6-5 to TRBJ1-3; D ambiguous. The CDR3 has 15 amino acids. From germline, CDR1 is MNHEY and CDR2 SVGAGI. The V and J ends lost 6 bases and 0 bases respectively, with 12 bases between them. CDR3 DNA: TGTGCCAGCAGCACCGAGAGATCCTCTGGAAACACCATATATTTT. Its translation: CASSTERSSGNTIYF.

The J gene is TRBJ1-5, the V gene TRBV28, with D possibly being TRBD1 (6 bases). Germline CDR1 and CDR2: MDHEN and SYDVKM. V was clipped by 5 bases and J by 2 bases, with 10 bases between them. The CDR3 is 14 amino acids. The CDR3, as DNA: TGTGCCAGCAGTACCTCAGGGGGCAATCAGCCCCAGCATTTT. It yields the protein CASSTSGGNQPQHF.

The J gene is TRBJ1-5, the V gene TRBV6-6; TRBD1 might be the D (6 bases). Germline V gene data show CDR1 as MNHNY and CDR2 as SVGAGI (reference sequence). The CDR3 is 14 amino acids. Trimming removed 0 bases from V and 11 bases from J, with 14 bases in between. CDR3 DNA sequence: TGTGCCAGCAGTTACTCGGGGGCTAGGGGGTCCCAGCATTTT. Its protein product is CASSYSGARGSQHF.

Ten or more counts support this clone. V usage is TRBV6-2 or TRBV6-3 and J usage is TRBJ2-1; TRBD2 matches at 14 bases. Trimming at V came to 0 bases and at J to 9 bases, leaving 1 base not matched to a gene. Germline CDR1 MNHEY, CDR2 SVGEGT. The CDR3 length is 15 residues. The CDR3 nucleotides are TGTGCCAGCAGTTACTCGACTAGCGGGGGGGCTGAGCAGTTCTTC. This translates into CASSYSTSGGAEQFF.

This chain links TRBV3-1 (or the pseudogene TRBV3-2) with TRBJ1-5, with D uncertain. Trimming cost V 0 bases and J 2 bases, with 14 bases left between them. The CDR3 runs to 17 residues. CDR1 is LGHDT and CDR2 is YNNKEL in the germline V gene (reference sequence). CDR3 amino acids: CASSQESPGLGNQPQHF. CDR3 coding DNA: TGTGCCAGCAGCCAAGAGAGCCCCGGACTGGGCAATCAGCCCCAGCATTTT.

V is TRBV24-1 and J is TRBJ1-5; maybe TRBD1 (6 bases). The V end was cut by 10 bases, the J end by 9 bases, with 15 bases between. The germline CDR1 and CDR2 sequences are KGHDR and SFDVKD. CDR3 length: 12 amino acids. The CDR3 loop reads CATSTGTGPQHF. DNA of the CDR3: TGTGCCACTTCGACAGGCACTGGGCCCCAGCATTTT.

The chain employs TRBV19 and TRBJ2-3, with 7 bases fitting TRBD1. The CDR3 covers 14 residues. CDR1 LNHDA and CDR2 SQIVND come from the germline V gene (reference sequence). V dropped 5 bases and J dropped 3; count of bases not matched to a gene: 5. The DNA of the CDR3 is TGTGCCAGTAGTCTCCAACAGGGGACAGATACGCAGTATTTT. It codes for CASSLQQGTDTQYF.